Sequencing of this TCR beta chain was carried out in a study of cytomegalovirus exposure and HLA in healthy donors. A word on this clone: Its antigen is undetermined.

Germline loops: CDR1 MDHEN, CDR2 SYDVKM. This CDR3 spans 15 amino acids. Trimming took 3 bases from V and 1 from J, leaving 12 bases between them. PCR amplification relied on 60 Vbeta primers (plus 13 Jbeta primers). Sequencing was performed with immunoSEQ multiplex PCR; in TCRdb, only in-frame clones are kept and a portion is missing. The repertoire holds 150,000 to 200,000 clones, with 82% as singletons. General study results and limits: The authors confirmed in vitro that a few CMV-associated chains were specific for CMV antigens. Most TCR sequences showed up rarely, but some public TCRs showed up in many donors.

This TCR was recovered from a woman under 30 in good health and CMV-seronegative. This chain connects TRBV28 to TRBJ1-1, with unresolved D. Material for sequencing was PBMCs. The CDR3 reads CASSFLARENTEAFF. CDR3 DNA sequence: TGTGCCAGCAGTTTCCTAGCAAGGGAGAACACTGAAGCTTTCTTT.